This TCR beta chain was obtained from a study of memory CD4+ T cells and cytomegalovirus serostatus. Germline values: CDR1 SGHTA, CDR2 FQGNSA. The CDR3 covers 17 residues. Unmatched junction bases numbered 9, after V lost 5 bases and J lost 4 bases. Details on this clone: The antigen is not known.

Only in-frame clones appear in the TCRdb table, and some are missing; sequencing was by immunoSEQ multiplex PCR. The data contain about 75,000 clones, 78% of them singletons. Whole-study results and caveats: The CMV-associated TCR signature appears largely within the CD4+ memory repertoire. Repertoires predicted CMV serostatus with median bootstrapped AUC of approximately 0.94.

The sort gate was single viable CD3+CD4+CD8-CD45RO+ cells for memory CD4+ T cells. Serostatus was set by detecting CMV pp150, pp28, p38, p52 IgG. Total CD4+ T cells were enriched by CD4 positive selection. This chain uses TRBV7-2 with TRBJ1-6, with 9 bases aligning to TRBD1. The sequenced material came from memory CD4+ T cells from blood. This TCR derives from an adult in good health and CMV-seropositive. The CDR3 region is CASSPPRGTGYNSPLHF. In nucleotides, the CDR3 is TGTGCCAGCAGCCCGCCGCGGGGGACAGGGTATAATTCACCCCTCCACTTT.